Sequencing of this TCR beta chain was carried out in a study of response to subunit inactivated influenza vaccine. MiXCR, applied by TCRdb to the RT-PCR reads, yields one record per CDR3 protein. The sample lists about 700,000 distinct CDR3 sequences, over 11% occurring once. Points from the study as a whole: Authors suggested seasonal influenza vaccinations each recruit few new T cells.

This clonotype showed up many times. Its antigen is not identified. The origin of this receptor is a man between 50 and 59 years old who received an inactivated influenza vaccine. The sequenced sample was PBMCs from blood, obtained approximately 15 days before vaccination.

As DNA, the CDR3 is TGTGCCATCAGTGAGGCAAGAGGGCCTACCTACGAGCAGTACTTC. This encodes CAISEARGPTYEQYF. The rearrangement uses TRBV10-3 and TRBJ2-7; maybe TRBD2 (5 bases). The CDR3 is 15 residues long. Germline values: CDR1 ENHRY, CDR2 SYGVKD. The V end was cut by 2 bases, the J end by 2 bases, with 13 bases between.